Presented here are 10 T cell receptor beta chains from one specimen sequenced in a study of regulatory T cells in long-lasting Graves disease. Time point in this sample: newly diagnosed GD, antithyroid drugs for less than 3 months. There was RNA extracted from PBMCs, and the TCR library was made from it. CDR3-region Arm-PCR and iRepertoire HTBI primers produced the TCR beta libraries. One entry per CDR3 protein, called by TCRdb with MiXCR from the multiplex PCR reads. This sample carries approximately 400,000 distinct CDR3 sequences, just under 15% of them seen once, and the ten largest clones take 16%. This sample also belongs to another study, concerning T cells in Graves' hyperthyroidism and ophthalmopathy.

Specimen: peripheral blood mononuclear cells (PBMCs), collected at new diagnosis, from a patient treated with antithyroid drugs. These receptors all stem from a woman aged 30 to 39 with Graves disease.

The chain employs TRBV6-5 and TRBJ2-7; D is unclear. The V end was cut by 2 bases, the J end by 6 bases, with 8 bases between. Germline CDR1 reads MNHEY; CDR2 reads SVGAGI. The CDR3 totals 12 residues. The CDR3 DNA sequence: TGTGCCAGCAGTTACAGAGGCACCGAGCAGTACTTC. Its protein is CASSYRGTEQYF.

The rearrangement links TRBV10-3 to TRBJ2-1, with D perhaps TRBD2 (5 bases). V lost 3 bases and J lost 6, with 12 bases in between. Per the germline V gene, CDR1 is ENHRY and CDR2 is SYGVKD. CDR3 length equals 14 residues. The CDR3 sequence is CAISDGLSTNEQFF. In DNA form, the CDR3 reads TGTGCCATCAGTGACGGACTCTCGACCAATGAGCAGTTCTTC.

This clonotype was seen repeatedly, ten times or more. The rearrangement joins TRBV10-2 to TRBJ2-7; D perhaps matches TRBD2 (6 bases). Germline lookup yields CDR1 WSHSY and CDR2 SAAADI. Deletions cut 4 bases from V and 1 base from J, with 8 bases between. The CDR3 spans 13 residues. Written as DNA, the CDR3 is TGCGCCAGCAGTGCCCTAGCGTCCTACGAGCAGTACTTC. Translating it yields CASSALASYEQYF.

This clonotype was seen at least ten times. J is TRBJ1-2 and V is TRBV20-1; 9 nucleotides match TRBD1. Trimming at V came to 3 bases and at J to 8 bases, leaving 1 base not matched to a gene. In germline, CDR1 is DFQATT, CDR2 SNEGSKA (reference sequence). The CDR3 extends over 11 amino acids. CDR3 amino acids: CSARGQGGYTF. CDR3 DNA: TGCAGTGCTAGGGGACAGGGAGGCTACACCTTC.

The chain links TRBV24-1 to TRBJ1-4, with 7 bases lining up with TRBD1. This CDR3 is built from 18 residues. V lost 0 bases to trimming and J lost 6 bases; unmatched junction nucleotides: 12. Germline V CDR1 and CDR2: KGHDR, SFDVKD. CDR3 amino acids: CATSDLELPGGMDEKLFF. CDR3 coding DNA: TGTGCCACCAGTGATTTGGAATTGCCAGGGGGGATGGATGAAAAACTGTTTTTT.

This clonotype was detected only a few times. A single base separates this from a much larger clone, so it may be a read error. The chain carries TRBV20-1 and TRBJ1-1; the D is unclear. The length of the CDR3 is 14 residues. Germline-derived CDR1 and CDR2 are DFQATT and SNEGSKA (reference sequence). CDR3 nucleotides: TGCAGTGCTAGGGCCTCTCAACGTCGCACTGAAGCTCTCTTT. This encodes CSARASQRRTEALF.

This clonotype has more than one count but fewer than ten. This sequence joins TRBV12-3 or TRBV12-4 and TRBJ1-1, with 8 bases fitting TRBD1. Trimming took 3 bases from V and 4 from J; bases not matched to a gene: 4. The CDR3 runs to 14 residues. This chain's CDR3 is CASSLAGQGTEAFF. The CDR3 nucleotides read TGTGCCAGCAGTTTGGCAGGACAGGGCACTGAAGCTTTCTTT.

This clonotype was observed a few times. A much larger clone lies one base from this, so it may be a read error. This chain joins TRBV12-3 or TRBV12-4 and TRBJ1-1, with unresolved D. V lost 6 bases, J lost 6 bases, and 14 bases lay in between. CDR3 length: 13 residues. The CDR3 reads CASSPRSLAEAFF. The CDR3 region has the DNA TGTGCCAGCAGCCCTCGGAGCCTGGCTGAAGCTTTCTTT.

The CDR3 loop is CSARVGNGYTF. CDR3 nucleotides: TGCAGTGCTAGAGTTGGGAATGGCTACACCTTC. The chain is built from TRBV20-1 and TRBJ1-2; no reliable D call. The CDR3 loop spans 11 amino acids. Deletions cut 1 base from V and 6 bases from J, with 6 bases between. Germline lookup yields CDR1 DFQATT and CDR2 SNEGSKA (reference sequence).

This rearrangement joins TRBV4-1 to TRBJ1-5; unclear D gene. Germline CDR1 MGHRA, CDR2 YSYEKL. Trimming left V 0 bases short and J 7 bases short, with 16 bases between. The CDR3 extends over 16 amino acids. The CDR3 region is CASSQDISAGGQPQHF. The CDR3 DNA reads as TGCGCCAGCAGCCAAGATATTTCGGCAGGCGGGCAGCCCCAGCATTTT.